Listed here is a single T cell receptor (beta chain). Antigen specificity is unknown. The data are from a study of vaccination and CD4 T cells after COVID-19. Overall study results and limits: The authors identified 304 of 307 vaccine-specific clones in convalescent patients as spike mono-reactive. Convalescent patients showed a median 86.3% of reactive clones that were seen only post-vaccination.

TCRdb reanalysed the PCR reads using MiXCR and keeps one entry per CDR3 protein. The sample has over 15,000 distinct CDR3 sequences; less than 70% are singletons. This material consisted of CD4+ T cells from blood, taken after SARS-CoV-2 vaccination. The receptor was derived from a human donor who had recovered from COVID-19.

CDR3 nucleotide sequence: TGTGCCAGCAGTAACCCCTCAGGGGCAGATACGCAGTATTTT. It codes for CASSNPSGADTQYF. V gene TRBV6-2 or TRBV6-3 combines with J gene TRBJ2-3; D perhaps matches TRBD1 (6 bases). V lost 5 bases to trimming and J lost 4 bases, with 13 bases between them. From germline, CDR1 is MNHEY and CDR2 SVGEGT. This CDR3 region has 14 residues.